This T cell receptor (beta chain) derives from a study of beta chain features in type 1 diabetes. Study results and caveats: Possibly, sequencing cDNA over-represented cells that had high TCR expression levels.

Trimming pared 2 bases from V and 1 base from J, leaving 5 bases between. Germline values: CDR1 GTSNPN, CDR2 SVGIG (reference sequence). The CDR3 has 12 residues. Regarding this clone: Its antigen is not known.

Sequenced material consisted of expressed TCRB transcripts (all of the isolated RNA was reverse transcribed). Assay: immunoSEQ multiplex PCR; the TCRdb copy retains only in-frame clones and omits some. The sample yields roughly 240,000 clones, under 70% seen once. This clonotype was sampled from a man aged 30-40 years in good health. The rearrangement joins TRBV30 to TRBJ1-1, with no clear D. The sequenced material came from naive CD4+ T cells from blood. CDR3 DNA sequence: TGTGCCTGGAGTCTGGCGAACACTGAAGCTTTCTTT. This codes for CAWSLANTEAFF.